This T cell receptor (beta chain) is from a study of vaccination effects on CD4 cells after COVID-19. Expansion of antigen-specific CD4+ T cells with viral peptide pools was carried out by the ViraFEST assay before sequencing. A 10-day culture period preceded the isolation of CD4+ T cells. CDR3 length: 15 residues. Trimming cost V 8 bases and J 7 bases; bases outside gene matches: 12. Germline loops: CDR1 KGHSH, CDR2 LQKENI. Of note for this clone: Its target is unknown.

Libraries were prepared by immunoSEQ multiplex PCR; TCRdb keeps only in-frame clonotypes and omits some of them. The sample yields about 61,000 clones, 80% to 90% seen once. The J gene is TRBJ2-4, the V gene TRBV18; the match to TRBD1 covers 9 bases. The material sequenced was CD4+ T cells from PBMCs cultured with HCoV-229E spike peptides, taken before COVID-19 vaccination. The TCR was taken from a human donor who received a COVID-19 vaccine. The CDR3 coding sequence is TGTGCCAGCGGACCCTCCGGGACAGGGCTCAACATTCAGTACTTC. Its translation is CASGPSGTGLNIQYF.